The 22 T cell receptor beta chains in this list originate from one sample, sequenced in a study of blood T cell repertoires in COVID-19. TCRdb's copy holds only in-frame clones and misses some; the assay was immunoSEQ multiplex PCR. The table includes around 19,000 clones, roughly nine tenths detected once. Sequencing was done on a sample of peripheral blood. The origin of the receptors is a human donor in a cohort sampled during active COVID-19.

The chain is built from TRBV24-1 and TRBJ2-1; weak D call: TRBD2 (5 bases). V lost 12 bases to trimming and J lost 0 bases, with 11 bases between them. The CDR3 contains 13 residues. Per germline, CDR1 KGHDR and CDR2 SFDVKD. As DNA, the CDR3 is TGTGCCCCCCCGGGATGCTCCTACAATGAGCAGTTCTTC. Protein sequence: CAPPGCSYNEQFF.

V usage is TRBV7-2 and J usage is TRBJ1-5; tentative D call: TRBD1 (5 bases). Deletions cut 5 bases from V and 7 bases from J, with 24 bases between. The CDR3 loop spans 17 amino acids. Germline V gives CDR1 SGHTA, CDR2 FQGNSA. CDR3 sequence reads: CASSRGRLLGGDQPQHF. The DNA for the CDR3 is TGTGCCAGCAGCCGGGGACGTCTCTTGGGGGGGGACCAGCCCCAGCATTTT.

V and J are TRBV29-1 and TRBJ1-1; 11 bases are shared with TRBD1. Trimming removed 6 bases from V and 5 bases from J; junction bases left unmatched: 8. Germline V gene data show CDR1 as SQVTM and CDR2 as ANQGSEA. The CDR3 sequence is 14 residues long. The CDR3 coding sequence is TGCAGCGTCGCCGGGACAGGGGGTGGAACTGAAGCTTTCTTT. Translation: CSVAGTGGGTEAFF.

The chain uses TRBV19 and TRBJ1-6; maybe TRBD1 (5 bases). Trimming cost V 5 bases and J 1 base, with 21 bases left between them. This CDR3 is 19 amino acids long. From germline, CDR1 is LNHDA and CDR2 SQIVND (reference sequence). As DNA, the CDR3 is TGTGCCAGTAGTTCCCAGGGCACCTCCGGAGTTTCCTATAATTCACCCCTCCACTTT. As protein: CASSSQGTSGVSYNSPLHF.

CDR3 DNA: TGTGCCAGCGCCGGGACAGGGGTCAATCAGCCCCAGCATTTT. As protein: CASAGTGVNQPQHF. The rearrangement uses TRBV10-3 and TRBJ1-5; 10 positions match TRBD1. There are 14 residues in the CDR3. The V segment lost 10 bases and the J segment 3 bases; nucleotides outside the gene matches: 6. Germline CDR1 reads ENHRY; CDR2 reads SYGVKD.

The chain uses TRBV27 and TRBJ1-1, with D uncertain. CDR3 length equals 15 residues. The germline V gene encodes CDR1 MNHEY and CDR2 SMNVEV (reference sequence). V lost 7 bases and J lost 3, with 18 bases in between. CDR3 sequence: CASILVPGRDTEAFF. The CDR3 DNA is TGTGCCAGCATCCTAGTCCCGGGGAGAGACACTGAAGCTTTCTTT.

This clone was observed a handful of times. The J gene is TRBJ1-1, the V gene TRBV11-2; the D is unclear. The V gene's germline CDR1 is SGHAT and CDR2 FQNNGV. This CDR3 spans 13 amino acids. V shed 8 bases and J shed 3 bases, with 13 bases lying between them. This CDR3 is CASGGRGYTEAFF. The DNA for the CDR3 is TGTGCCAGCGGAGGGCGTGGGTACACTGAAGCTTTCTTT. The whole variable domain, remainder taken from reference TRBV11-2 and TRBJ1-1, is EAGVAQSPRYKIIEKRQSVAFWCNPISGHATLYWYQQILGQGPKLLIQFQNNGVVDDSQLPKDRFSAERLKGVDSTLKIQPAKLEDSAVYLCASGGRGYTEAFFGQGTRLTVV.

CDR3 nucleotide sequence: TGTGCCAGCAGCTTGCTAGCAGGGGCAACTACAGATACGCAGTATTTT. Translated, it gives CASSLLAGATTDTQYF. This sequence joins TRBV11-2 and TRBJ2-3; D might be TRBD1 (6 bases). The CDR3 loop spans 16 amino acids. V lost 3 bases, J lost 3 bases, and 16 bases lay in between. Germline CDR1 reads SGHAT; CDR2 reads FQNNGV.

The V gene is TRBV7-2, the J gene TRBJ2-7; tentatively, D is TRBD1 (5 bases). Trimming cost V 7 bases and J 3 bases, with 19 bases left between them. The germline V gene has CDR1 SGHTA and CDR2 FQGNSA. The CDR3 consists of 15 residues. CDR3 nucleotides: TGTGCCAGCACCCTATCTACAGGTTACGGCTACGAGCAGTACTTC. It codes for CASTLSTGYGYEQYF.

CDR3 in DNA: TGTGCCAGCAGCCCATACTCGGGAGATACGCAGTATTTT. Its translation is CASSPYSGDTQYF. J is TRBJ2-3 and V is TRBV3-1 (or the pseudogene TRBV3-2); D gene ambiguous. CDR1 is LGHDT and CDR2 is YNNKEL in the germline V gene (reference sequence). With 4 bases removed from V and 5 bases from J, the gap between germline ends came to 10 bases. The CDR3 loop spans 13 amino acids.

This rearrangement joins TRBV5-1 to TRBJ1-6, with a possible D match to TRBD1 (6 bases). The CDR3 is 17 amino acids. Germline CDR1 is SGHRS and CDR2 is YFSETQ. V gave up 4 bases and J gave up 4 bases, with 18 bases separating them. The CDR3 loop reads CASSPWGPGVYNSPLHF. The CDR3 nucleotides read TGCGCCAGCAGCCCGTGGGGGCCAGGGGTTTATAATTCACCCCTCCACTTT. The variable domain in full, with the rest retrieved from reference TRBV5-1 and TRBJ1-6, is KAGVTQTPRYLIKTRGQQVTLSCSPISGHRSVSWYQQTPGQGLQFLFEYFSETQRNKGNFPGRFSGRQFSNSRSEMNVSTLELGDSALYLCASSPWGPGVYNSPLHFGNGTRLTVT.

V usage is TRBV10-3 and J usage is TRBJ2-7, with 8 bases matching TRBD2. The CDR3 is 13 residues long. V lost 6 bases to trimming and J lost 6 bases; unmatched junction nucleotides: 7. Germline values: CDR1 ENHRY, CDR2 SYGVKD. DNA for the CDR3: TGTGCCATCAGCCCCAGCGGGAGCTCCGAGCAGTACGTC. Translation: CAISPSGSSEQYV.

J is TRBJ2-3 and V is TRBV7-9, with 7 bases aligning to TRBD2. Germline CDR1 SEHNR, CDR2 FQNEAQ (reference sequence). This CDR3 region has 18 residues. The V segment lost 5 bases and the J segment 4 bases; nucleotides outside the gene matches: 18. In DNA form, the CDR3 reads TGTGCCAGCAGCCCCGCGGGGTCGCGGGGGTGGCAGGCAGATACGCAGTATTTT. Protein: CASSPAGSRGWQADTQYF.

CDR3 bases: TGTGCCAGCAGCTTACAGGGGCTGGTGAACACTGAAGCTTTCTTT. Translation: CASSLQGLVNTEAFF. The chain has TRBV7-2 and TRBJ1-1; D possibly corresponds to TRBD1 (6 bases). V gave up 2 bases and J gave up 0 bases, with 10 bases separating them. This CDR3 spans 15 amino acids. The germline CDR1 and CDR2 sequences are SGHTA and FQGNSA.

This rearrangement joins TRBV7-3 to TRBJ2-3, with D maybe TRBD2 (7 bases). Germline V lookup: CDR1 SGHTA, CDR2 FQGTGA. The CDR3 covers 19 residues. Trimming stripped 3 bases from V and 1 base from J, with 23 bases between. CDR3 residues: CASSLARLRGGGRTDTQYF. The CDR3 DNA reads TGTGCCAGCAGCTTGGCCCGTTTGAGAGGCGGGGGCCGCACAGATACGCAGTATTTT.

This rearrangement joins TRBV9 to TRBJ1-2; 8 bases agree with TRBD1. The CDR3 contains 15 residues. The J segment lost 4 bases and the V segment lost 4 bases, leaving 9 bases of the junction unmatched. Germline CDR1 and CDR2: SGDLS and YYNGEE. The CDR3 protein is CASSPGFTGGYGYTF. The CDR3 coding sequence is TGTGCCAGCAGCCCCGGTTTTACAGGGGGCTATGGCTACACCTTC.

CDR3 residues: CASSPGRQETQYF. CDR3 sequence (DNA): TGTGCCAGCTCACCAGGGAGGCAAGAGACCCAGTACTTC. This sequence joins TRBV18 and TRBJ2-5, with D possibly TRBD2 on 6 matching bases. The germline V gene has CDR1 KGHSH and CDR2 LQKENI. The CDR3 sequence is 13 residues long. V gave up 2 bases and J gave up 2 bases, with 6 bases separating them.

The rearrangement uses TRBV7-6 and TRBJ2-1; TRBD2 agrees at 9 bases. The CDR3 consists of 17 residues. V lost 1 base and J lost 7; bases outside the gene matches: 11. Germline V gene sequence: CDR1 SGHVS, CDR2 FNYEAQ. CDR3 in DNA: TGTGCCAGCAGCTTAGTTCCCGCTAGCGGGATATTGAATGAGCAGTTCTTC. Amino acids: CASSLVPASGILNEQFF.

This chain joins TRBV5-4 and TRBJ2-2; perhaps TRBD1 as D (6 bases). Trimming left V 0 bases short and J 5 bases short, with 14 bases between. Germline values: CDR1 SGHNT, CDR2 YYREEE (reference sequence). The CDR3 totals 16 residues. CDR3 DNA: TGTGCCAGCAGCTTGGAATCAGGGGCCGGGACCGGGGAGCTGTTTTTT. This sequence encodes CASSLESGAGTGELFF.

The chain is built from TRBV7-9 and TRBJ1-5; D unresolved. V was shortened by 1 base and J by 0 bases, with 10 bases between the two germline ends. The length of the CDR3 is 16 residues. CDR1 and CDR2 (germline): SEHNR, FQNEAQ (reference sequence). The CDR3 here is CASSLGGPNSNQPQHF. The CDR3 coding sequence is TGTGCCAGCAGCTTAGGCGGTCCTAATAGCAATCAGCCCCAGCATTTT.

In its sample, this clone was seen once. The rearrangement links TRBV5-1 to TRBJ1-1; possible D gene TRBD1, 6 bases. This CDR3 is 14 amino acids long. Germline loops: CDR1 SGHRS, CDR2 YFSETQ. V was clipped by 1 base and J by 1 base, with 8 bases between them. The CDR3 DNA is TGCGCCAGCAGCTTGAGGGGGACGAACACTGAAGCTTTCTTT. It is translated as CASSLRGTNTEAFF.

CDR3 region: CASSRPRIFYEQYV. The CDR3 region has the DNA TGTGCCAGCAGCAGGCCCCGAATATTCTACGAGCAGTACGTC. This chain joins TRBV21-1 and TRBJ2-7; the tabulated D call, TRBD1, remains unverified against the DNA. TRBV21-1 is flagged as a pseudogene. The CDR3 consists of 14 residues.